The clone carrying this T cell receptor (beta chain) appeared many times. Its antigen is unknown. This sample is part of a study of T cell repertoires in cytomegalovirus infection. About the research overall: Epitope selection comprised recently identified HLA-C-restricted CMV epitopes and well-studied HLA-B-restricted CMV epitopes. Both a matching HLA type and CMV infection were indicated by public TCR beta signatures. Study-level results: Carriers of CMV plus the relevant HLA were identified by cumulative public TCR beta family frequency. HLA-C-restricted CMV-specific TCR beta clonotypes were dominant in the ex vivo response.

From the reads, TCRdb called clonotypes with MiXCR, one entry per CDR3 protein. The sample lists about 700,000 distinct CDR3 sequences, around 30% occurring once. Trimming took 1 base from V and 6 from J; bases not matched to a gene: 8. The CDR3 has 15 residues. Germline CDR1 reads SGHTA; CDR2 reads FQGNSA. V is TRBV7-2 and J is TRBJ2-5; TRBD2 matches 7 bases. The sample was cultured PBMCs, taken from culture after CMV antigen stimulation. The sequence came from a human donor in good health (CMV status not recorded). Some clones in this sample may be carry-over from other donors' samples. The CDR3 DNA is TGTGCCAGCAGCTTAGGGGGGGGACTTTTGAAGACCCAGTACTTC. It encodes CASSLGGGLLKTQYF.